This T cell receptor beta chain was documented in a study of blood T cell repertoires in COVID-19. Whole-study context: T cells, B-cell-depleted T cells, or PBMCs provided the cDNA or gDNA that served as material.

Study processing details: By means of reference gene primer amplification, nucleated cell counts were estimated. TCRdb's copy holds only in-frame clones and misses some; the assay was immunoSEQ multiplex PCR. V and J calls and clone size follow that table, whereas D and trimming were derived from the DNA. This table has hundreds of thousands of clones, under 90% appearing once. This CDR3 comprises 15 residues. Trimming cost V 4 bases and J 2 bases, with 12 bases left between them. Germline V gene data show CDR1 as KGHSH and CDR2 as LQKENI. The rearrangement links TRBV18 to TRBJ2-1, with a possible D match to TRBD1 (7 bases). The receptor comes from an elderly woman with active or convalescent COVID-19. Material for sequencing was peripheral blood. The CDR3 sequence is CASSLQGGPYNEQFF. The CDR3, as DNA: TGTGCCAGCTCACTCCAGGGGGGCCCCTACAATGAGCAGTTCTTC.